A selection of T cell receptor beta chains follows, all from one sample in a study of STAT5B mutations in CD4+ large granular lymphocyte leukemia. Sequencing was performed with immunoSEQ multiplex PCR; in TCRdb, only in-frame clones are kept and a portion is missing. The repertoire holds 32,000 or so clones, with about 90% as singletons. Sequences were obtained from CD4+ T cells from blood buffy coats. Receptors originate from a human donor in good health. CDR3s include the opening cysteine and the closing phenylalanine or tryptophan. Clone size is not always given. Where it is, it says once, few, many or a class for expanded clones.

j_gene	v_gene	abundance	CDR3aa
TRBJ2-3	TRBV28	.	CASSLLARSTDTQYF
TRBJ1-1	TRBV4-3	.	CASSLDPDTEAFF
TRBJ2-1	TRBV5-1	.	CASSSGTSGSNEQFF
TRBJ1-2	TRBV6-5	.	CASSHRTHDYGYTF
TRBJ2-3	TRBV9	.	CASSVGNGLTDTQYF
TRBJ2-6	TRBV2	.	CASSGGTEGSSGANVLTF
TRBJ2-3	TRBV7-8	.	CASSFQREGSTDTQYF
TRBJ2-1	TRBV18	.	CASSPRAVGQGINEQFF
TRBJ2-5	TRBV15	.	CATSRGAETQYF
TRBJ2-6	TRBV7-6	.	CASSPSGGGLYGANVLTF
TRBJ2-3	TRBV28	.	CASRTGKTLDTQYF
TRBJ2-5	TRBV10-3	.	CAISRLAGEGETQYF
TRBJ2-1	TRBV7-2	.	CASSLRSSGSSYNEQFF
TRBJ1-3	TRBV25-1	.	CASSDTGSSGNTIYF
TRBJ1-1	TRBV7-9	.	CASSETGGLAEAFF
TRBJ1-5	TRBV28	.	CASIDPRGARNGNQPQHF
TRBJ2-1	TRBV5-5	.	CASSPLDSANNEQFF
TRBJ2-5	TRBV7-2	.	CASSPGRTQETQYF
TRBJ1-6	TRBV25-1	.	CASSEPSSYNSPLHF
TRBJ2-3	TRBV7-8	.	CASSLDSGRDTQYF
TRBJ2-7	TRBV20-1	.	CSASLDYEQYF
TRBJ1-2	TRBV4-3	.	CASSQDLAGKSYGYTF
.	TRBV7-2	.	CASSSEFSGFSYEQYF
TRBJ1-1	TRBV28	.	CASSLGQRETEAFF
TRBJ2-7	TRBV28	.	CASRGARPTYEQYF
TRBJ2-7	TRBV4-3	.	CASSQDFSSREQYF
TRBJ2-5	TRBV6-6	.	CASSYSTNQETQYF
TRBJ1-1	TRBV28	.	CASQQTLRAFF
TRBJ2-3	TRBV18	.	CASSSDRQDTQYF
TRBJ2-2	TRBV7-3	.	CASSPQAGLAPTGELFF
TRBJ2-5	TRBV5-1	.	CASNQRGSQETQYF
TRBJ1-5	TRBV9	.	CASNRQGGDQPQHF
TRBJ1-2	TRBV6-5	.	CASRMSGSGAGYTF
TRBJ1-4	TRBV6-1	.	CASSEIIGTGVEKLFF
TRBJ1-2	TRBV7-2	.	CASSLAPGNYGYTF
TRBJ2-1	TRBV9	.	CASGRYNEQFF
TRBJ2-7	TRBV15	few	CATSRLPWGVGYEQYF
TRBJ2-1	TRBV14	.	CASSLRFGRKDNEQFF
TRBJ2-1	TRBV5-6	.	CASSPGTTNYNEQFF
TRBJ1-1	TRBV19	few	CASSRQGGGTEAFF
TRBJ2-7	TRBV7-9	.	CASSPRTGIAYEQYF
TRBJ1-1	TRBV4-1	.	CASSQDRRGAGAFF
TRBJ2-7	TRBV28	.	CASSLRQGLYEQYF
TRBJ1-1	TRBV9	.	CASSVDRNTEAFF
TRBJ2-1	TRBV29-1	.	CSVEVDRGYNEQFF
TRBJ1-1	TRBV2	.	CASTRTGTGGMDTEAFF
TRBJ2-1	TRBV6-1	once	CASSDFFGTGFYNEQFF
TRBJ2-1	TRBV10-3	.	CAISESVGESNYNEQFF
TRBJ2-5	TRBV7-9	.	CASSHTAGEETQYF